This T cell receptor (beta chain) is drawn from a study of chemoradiotherapy in HPV16-positive cancers. Across the study: A couple of HPV16-positive patients' cells yielded candidate HPV-specific clones and common motifs.

The V gene's germline CDR1 is SNHLY and CDR2 FYNNEI. The length of the CDR3 is 13 residues. Trimming cost V 6 bases and J 4 bases; bases outside gene matches: 5. General study findings and limits: Candidate HPV-specific clones and E7-related TCR motifs grew in tumor during treatment.

Clones were sequenced by immunoSEQ multiplex PCR, and TCRdb holds only the in-frame ones, with some missing. The sample carries approximately 4,900 clones, approximately 94% recorded once. With regard to this clone: Its antigen is currently unknown.

The source material was tumor tissue, sampled from a patient who underwent chemoradiotherapy. This clonotype originated in a human donor with HPV-associated anogenital cancer. V usage is TRBV2 and J usage is TRBJ1-2; 7 nucleotides match TRBD1. Written as DNA, the CDR3 is TGTGCCAGCAGCGGCCGGGACAGCTATGGCTACACCTTC. Protein product: CASSGRDSYGYTF.